These 18 T cell receptor beta chains share one sample of origin, sequenced in a study of molecular identifiers for immune sequencing clone quantification. TCRdb re-called the PCR reads through MiXCR, storing one row per CDR3 protein. This sample yields about 640,000 distinct CDR3 sequences, of which just under 20% are seen a single time; roughly 0.9% belongs to the top ten. Sequenced: naive CD8+ T cells from blood, with Jurkat cell RNA spiked in. Subset described: FACS-sorted CD8+CD4-CCR7+CD45RA+ naive T cells. The receptors derive from a human donor in good health. Some libraries in this study had Jurkat cell RNA spiked in.

This clonotype was counted ten times or more. This rearrangement joins TRBV6-5 to TRBJ2-3; 9 bases are shared with TRBD1. CDR1 and CDR2 from the germline V gene are MNHEY and SVGAGI. CDR3 length: 16 amino acids. The V segment lost 2 bases and the J segment 3 bases; nucleotides outside the gene matches: 6. CDR3 amino acids: CASSYTDRGGTDTQYF. The CDR3 bases are TGTGCCAGCAGTTACACGGACAGGGGTGGAACAGATACGCAGTATTTT.

In the case of this clonotype: This may arise from a read error, as a much more abundant clone is one base away. The gene calls are TRBV19 and TRBJ2-7; TRBD2 is a possible D gene (6 bases). This CDR3 contains 16 residues. V was trimmed by 0 bases and J by 3 bases, leaving 15 bases between them. CDR1 and CDR2 (germline): LNHDA, SQIVND (reference sequence). The CDR3, as DNA: TGTGCCAGTAGTATAGATGGAACAGGAGGGTACTACGAGCAGTACTTC. Protein sequence: CASSIDGTGGYYEQYF. Using reference TRBV19 and TRBJ2-7 for the parts outside the CDR3, the full variable domain is DGGITQSPKYLFRKEGQNVTLSCEQNLNHDAMYWYRQDPGQGLRLIYYSQIVNDFQKGDIAEGYSVSREKKESFPLTVTSAQKNPTAFYLCASSIDGTGGYYEQYFGPGTRLTVT.

The table lists this clonotype with many counts. The chain has TRBV4-3 and TRBJ2-7; D is perhaps TRBD2 (6 bases). Trimming stripped 0 bases from V and 5 bases from J, with 23 bases between. The CDR3 has 18 residues. Germline loops: CDR1 LGHNA, CDR2 YSLEER. The CDR3 nucleotides read TGCGCCAGCAGCCAAGATCGGCAAAGGGTGGCCGGGAGTAACGAGCAGTACTTC. Translating gives CASSQDRQRVAGSNEQYF.

This clonotype has a count of ten or more. V and J are TRBV28 and TRBJ1-4; TRBD1 matches at 11 bases. The germline CDR1 and CDR2 sequences are MDHEN and SYDVKM. The junction had 6 bases not matched to a gene; V was cut back by 6 bases and J by 0 bases. This CDR3 region has 17 residues. This CDR3 is CASRAGTGGSTNEKLFF. In DNA, the CDR3 is TGTGCCAGCAGGGCCGGGACAGGGGGTTCAACTAATGAAAAACTGTTTTTT.

About this clonotype itself: One end of the junction does not line up with germline, which may come from a read error. V is TRBV5-3 and J is TRBJ2-5; D possibly corresponds to TRBD1 (5 bases). TRBV5-3 is filed as an ORF, its function uncertain. This CDR3 comprises 13 residues. CDR3 DNA: TGTGCCAGCTGCTTTTCAGGGCAAGGGACCCAGTACTTC. Amino acid sequence: CASCFSGQGTQYF.

Points on this clonotype: This may stem from a read error, because a much larger clone lies one nucleotide away. V usage is TRBV20-1 and J usage is TRBJ1-5; maybe TRBD1 (6 bases). The CDR3 contains 19 residues. Germline CDR1 is DFQATT and CDR2 is SNEGSKA (reference sequence). CDR3 loop: CSARAKTGLGFWGNQSQHF. CDR3 coding DNA: TGCAGTGCTAGAGCGAAGACAGGTTTGGGTTTTTGGGGCAATCAGTCCCAGCATTTT.

As concerns this clonotype: A much more abundant neighbour one base away suggests this may be a read error. CDR3: CASSPTGAGYNEQFF. The CDR3 DNA is TGTGCCAGCAGCCCTACGGGGGCGGGATACAATGAGCAGTTCTTC. The chain carries TRBV7-6 and TRBJ2-1; D is tentatively TRBD1 or TRBD2 (6 bases each). The CDR3 contains 15 residues. Germline values: CDR1 SGHVS, CDR2 FNYEAQ. Trimming took 5 bases from V and 4 from J, leaving 15 bases between them.

Comments on this clonotype: It may be a read error: a sequence one base away is much more abundant. The chain employs TRBV6-2 or TRBV6-3 and TRBJ2-3, with 8 bases matching TRBD2. The CDR3 runs to 17 residues. Germline CDR1 is MNHEY and CDR2 is SVGEGT. The CDR3 DNA follows: TGTGCCAGCAGTTACCTGCCCACCGGGACTAGTCAAGATGCGCAGTATTTT. Protein product: CASSYLPTGTSQDAQYF.

The chain has TRBV4-3 and TRBJ2-7; the D gene is possibly TRBD2 (5 bases). The CDR3 runs to 14 residues. From germline, CDR1 is LGHNA and CDR2 YSLEER. V was pared by 4 bases and J by 5 bases, with 15 bases between. The CDR3 loop is CASSPTSVANEQYF. The CDR3 nucleotides are TGCGCCAGCAGCCCAACTTCCGTAGCGAACGAGCAGTACTTC.

This clonotype came up a few times. The gene calls are TRBV7-6 and TRBJ1-2; D is possibly TRBD1 (6 bases). Trimming took 5 bases from V and 5 from J, leaving 15 bases between them. The CDR3 is 14 residues long. Per germline, CDR1 SGHVS and CDR2 FNYEAQ. This CDR3 is CASSQWEGDYGYTF. The CDR3 DNA reads TGTGCCAGCAGCCAGTGGGAGGGGGATTATGGCTACACCTTC.

This clonotype turned up a few times. The chain employs TRBV7-9 and TRBJ1-2, with 7 bases fitting TRBD1. CDR3 length equals 17 residues. Germline values: CDR1 SEHNR, CDR2 FQNEAQ (reference sequence). V shed 4 bases, J shed 2 bases, and the junction held 13 bases outside the gene matches. The CDR3 spells CASSSEAGTAFNYGYTF. The CDR3 DNA reads TGTGCCAGCAGCTCGGAGGCCGGGACAGCTTTCAACTATGGCTACACCTTC.

There are a few counts of this clonotype. CDR3 DNA sequence: TGCGCCAGCAGTGAGTCGACTCGAGGGGTGAACGAGCAGTACTTC. Its translation: CASSESTRGVNEQYF. The V call is TRBV10-1, the J call TRBJ2-7; TRBD1 or TRBD2 may be the D gene (5 bases each). Germline CDR1 reads WNHNN; CDR2 reads SYGVQD (reference sequence). V lost 0 bases to trimming and J lost 5 bases, with 14 bases between them. CDR3 length: 15 amino acids.

This clonotype was detected many times. This rearrangement joins TRBV5-1 to TRBJ2-7, with D perhaps TRBD1 (6 bases). Germline V gives CDR1 SGHRS, CDR2 YFSETQ. V was cut by 0 bases and J by 3 bases, with 10 bases left in between. The CDR3 extends over 14 amino acids. The CDR3 here is CASSLAGDVYEQYF. The CDR3 nucleotides read TGCGCCAGCAGCTTGGCAGGGGATGTCTACGAGCAGTACTTC.

This clonotype was detected ten times or more. This chain connects TRBV7-9 to TRBJ2-2, with D maybe TRBD1 (6 bases). The germline CDR1 and CDR2 sequences are SEHNR and FQNEAQ (reference sequence). This CDR3 region has 16 residues. V was clipped by 7 bases and J by 1 base, with 16 bases between them. The CDR3 coding sequence is TGTGCCAGCACCACCGCGGTGACAGGGAACACCGGGGAGCTGTTTTTT. Translation gives CASTTAVTGNTGELFF.

This clonotype was counted many times. V is TRBV10-3 and J is TRBJ2-7, with D possibly TRBD2 on 5 matching bases. The germline V gene has CDR1 ENHRY and CDR2 SYGVKD. With 3 bases removed from V and 2 bases from J, the gap between germline ends came to 8 bases. This CDR3 region has 13 residues. The CDR3 sequence: CAISELGTYEQYF. The CDR3 nucleotides are TGTGCCATCAGTGAACTAGGAACCTACGAGCAGTACTTC.

This clonotype came up many times. This chain connects TRBV5-1 to TRBJ1-1, with 7 bases identical to TRBD1. The germline V gene has CDR1 SGHRS and CDR2 YFSETQ. With 0 bases clipped from V and 4 bases from J, the junction kept 9 bases outside the gene matches. The CDR3 consists of 16 residues. This CDR3 reads CASSLDDRAWGTEAFF. The CDR3 DNA sequence: TGCGCCAGCAGCTTGGACGACAGGGCTTGGGGCACTGAAGCTTTCTTT.

Many counts were recorded for this clonotype. This chain links TRBV20-1 with TRBJ2-5, with a possible D match to TRBD2 (5 bases). The CDR3 spans 15 residues. From germline, CDR1 is DFQATT and CDR2 SNEGSKA (reference sequence). V lost 0 bases to trimming and J lost 3 bases, with 14 bases between them. CDR3 sequence (DNA): TGCAGTGCTAGAGATCGGAGGCAGGTGGAAGAGACCCAGTACTTC. Translation gives CSARDRRQVEETQYF.

A note on this clonotype: A much larger clone lies a single base off, so this may be a read error. The chain joins TRBV5-1 to TRBJ2-2; D not resolved. CDR1 SGHRS and CDR2 YFSETQ come from the germline V gene. This CDR3 comprises 16 residues. The CDR3 sequence: CASSLGWGRNIGELFF. As DNA, the CDR3 is TGCGCCAGCAGCTTGGGATGGGGTCGTAACATCGGGGAGCTGTTTTTT.